Listed below are T cell receptor beta chains from one sample, sequenced in a study of blood T cell repertoires in COVID-19. Clones were read by immunoSEQ multiplex PCR, and TCRdb kept only the in-frame ones, dropping some. The table lists about 100,000 clones, less than 90% of them singletons. Sequenced material: peripheral blood. Source of these receptors: a man in his 70s with active or convalescent COVID-19. Each CDR3 is given with its conserved first and last residue. The D gene is left open where the match is weak. Clone size appears in some rows only: once, few, many, or a class for an expanded clone.

v_call	j_call	d_call	cdr3_length	clone_size	cdr3_aa	cdr3_nt
TRBV6-5	TRBJ2-7	TRBD2	14	.	CASSSFSGGYEQYF	TGTGCCAGCAGTTCCTTTAGCGGGGGCTACGAGCAGTACTTC
TRBV5-5	TRBJ1-2	TRBD1	16	.	CASSSMTGQNNYGYTF	TGTGCCAGCAGTTCCATGACAGGGCAAAATAACTATGGCTACACCTTC
TRBV6-1	TRBJ1-1	.	12	once	CASSGKNTEAFF	TGTGCCAGTTCGGGTAAGAACACTGAAGCTTTCTTT
TRBV5-6	TRBJ1-1	TRBD1	14	.	CASRTTGGSTEAFF	TGTGCCAGCAGGACAACAGGGGGTAGCACTGAAGCTTTCTTT
TRBV11-2	TRBJ1-3	.	15	.	CASSLGGGEGNTIYF	TGTGCCAGCAGCTTAGGAGGGGGGGAAGGAAACACCATATATTTT
TRBV3-1/TRBV3-2	TRBJ2-5	TRBD2	16	once	CASSQGRRGGQETQYF	TGTGCCAGCAGCCAAGGACGGCGGGGGGGCCAAGAGACCCAGTACTTC
TRBV7-3	TRBJ1-1	.	13	.	CASSSYPNTEAFF	TGTGCCAGCAGCTCCTATCCCAACACTGAAGCTTTCTTT
TRBV10-1	TRBJ1-4	TRBD1	15	few	CASSQTGTGEEKLFF	TGCGCCAGCAGCCAGACCGGGACAGGGGAGGAAAAACTGTTTTTT
TRBV2	TRBJ2-4	TRBD2	16	.	CASSVGLAGGENIQYF	TGTGCCAGCAGTGTCGGACTAGCGGGTGGTGAAAACATTCAGTACTTC
TRBV13	TRBJ2-1	.	15	.	CASSLGVGRGDEQFF	TGTGCCAGCAGCTTAGGGGTAGGGAGGGGGGATGAGCAGTTCTTC
TRBV5-6	TRBJ2-7	.	14	.	CASSRVDRPYEQYF	TGTGCCAGCAGCCGAGTCGACAGGCCCTACGAGCAGTACTTC
TRBV24-1	TRBJ2-3	.	16	.	CATSDLAGSSTDTQYF	TGTGCCACCAGTGATTTGGCAGGTTCGAGCACAGATACGCAGTATTTT
TRBV7-9	TRBJ1-4	TRBD1	14	.	CASSLAQGGEKLFF	TGTGCCAGCAGCTTAGCACAGGGGGGTGAAAAACTGTTTTTT
TRBV18	TRBJ1-4	.	14	.	CASSESVTNEKLFF	TGTGCCAGCTCGGAGTCTGTTACTAATGAAAAACTGTTTTTT
TRBV7-2	TRBJ1-6	.	17	.	CASSLVGGGGYNSPLHF	TGTGCCAGCAGCTTAGTGGGGGGGGGAGGCTATAATTCACCCCTCCACTTT
TRBV5-5	TRBJ2-1	.	12	.	CASSLGAGEQFF	TGTGCCAGCAGCTTGGGGGCAGGGGAGCAGTTCTTC
TRBV11-2	TRBJ2-3	.	14	.	CASSPGVSTDTQYF	TGTGCCAGCAGCCCCGGGGTCAGCACAGATACGCAGTATTTT
TRBV24-1	TRBJ1-5	.	15	.	CATSDQQASNQPQHF	TGTGCCACCAGTGATCAACAGGCTAGCAATCAGCCCCAGCATTTT
TRBV9	TRBJ1-2	.	15	once	CASSVVQGKKSGYTF	TGTGCCAGCAGCGTAGTTCAGGGGAAGAAATCTGGCTACACCTTC
TRBV20-1	TRBJ1-1	.	14	.	CSASSRIAFTEAFF	TGCAGTGCTAGTAGCCGAATAGCGTTCACTGAAGCTTTCTTT
TRBV6-6	TRBJ1-1	TRBD1	15	once	CATGTGGSPNTEAFF	TGTGCCACCGGGACAGGTGGTTCCCCCAACACTGAAGCTTTCTTT
TRBV28	TRBJ1-2	.	13	.	CASSFLGVYGYTF	TGTGCCAGCAGTTTCCTAGGGGTCTATGGCTACACCTTC
TRBV5-4	TRBJ1-2	.	15	.	CASSLGGQILYGYTF	TGTGCCAGCAGCTTGGGTGGGCAGATCCTCTATGGCTACACCTTC
TRBV5-1	TRBJ2-5	.	13	few	CASSSRYQETQYF	TGCGCCAGCAGCTCCAGGTATCAAGAGACCCAGTACTTC
TRBV28	TRBJ1-4	.	14	.	CASSQGNLNEKLFF	TGTGCCAGCAGCCAGGGGAATCTTAATGAAAAACTGTTTTTT
TRBV6-5	TRBJ1-1	.	13	.	CASSYWAGTEAFF	TGTGCCAGCAGTTACTGGGCAGGCACTGAAGCTTTCTTT
TRBV19	TRBJ1-2	.	12	.	CASSSAPYGYTF	TGTGCCAGTAGTAGCGCGCCCTATGGCTACACCTTC
TRBV28	TRBJ1-2	TRBD1	14	once	CASSLSTGGGGYTF	TGTGCCAGCAGTTTATCTACAGGGGGCGGTGGCTACACCTTC
TRBV7-2	TRBJ2-1	TRBD2	14	.	CASSLLAGVNEQFF	TGTGCCAGCAGCTTACTAGCGGGGGTTAATGAGCAGTTCTTC
TRBV4-1	TRBJ2-7	TRBD2	16	.	CASSQNLAGGFYEQYF	TGCGCCAGCAGCCAAAACCTAGCGGGGGGGTTCTACGAGCAGTACTTC
TRBV2	TRBJ1-3	TRBD1	13	.	CASSMTGGDTIYF	TGTGCCAGCAGTATGACAGGGGGGGACACCATATATTTT
TRBV5-4	TRBJ1-1	.	15	.	CASSFGMPMNTEAFF	TGTGCCAGCAGCTTCGGTATGCCCATGAACACTGAAGCTTTCTTT
TRBV9	TRBJ1-3	.	15	.	CASSVAGQGRNTIYF	TGTGCCAGCAGCGTAGCAGGCCAGGGTAGAAACACCATATATTTT
TRBV3-1/TRBV3-2	TRBJ1-5	TRBD1	13	.	CASGRDRDQPQHF	TGTGCCAGCGGTCGGGACAGGGATCAGCCCCAGCATTTT
TRBV19	TRBJ1-4	TRBD1	15	.	CASSITGGPNEKLFF	TGTGCCAGTAGCATAACAGGGGGCCCTAATGAAAAACTGTTTTTT
TRBV19	TRBJ2-1	TRBD1	10	.	CARGTDEQFF	TGTGCCAGAGGGACAGACGAGCAGTTCTTC
TRBV2	TRBJ1-4	.	14	.	CASMGMRTLEKLFF	TGTGCCAGCATGGGGATGCGGACTCTTGAAAAACTGTTTTTT
TRBV3-1/TRBV3-2	TRBJ2-2	TRBD1	14	.	CASRQGRNTGELFF	TGTGCCAGCAGACAGGGGAGGAACACCGGGGAGCTGTTTTTT
TRBV14	TRBJ1-6	.	16	few	CASSVGISSFGSPLHF	TGTGCCAGCAGTGTCGGGATTTCGTCTTTTGGTTCACCCCTCCACTTT
TRBV19	TRBJ1-1	TRBD1	14	.	CASSIIDRDTEAFF	TGTGCCAGTAGTATAATCGACAGGGACACTGAAGCTTTCTTT
TRBV10-3	TRBJ1-1	TRBD1	14	.	CAISERQGNTEAFF	TGTGCCATCAGTGAGAGACAGGGGAACACTGAAGCTTTCTTT
TRBV3-1/TRBV3-2	TRBJ1-4	TRBD1	16	.	CASSRNLGTGAEKLFF	TGTGCCAGCAGCCGTAACCTCGGGACAGGTGCCGAAAAACTGTTTTTT
TRBV5-4	TRBJ2-7	.	15	.	CASSPRTEVLYEQYF	TGTGCCAGCAGCCCAAGGACAGAAGTCCTCTACGAGCAGTACTTC
TRBV30	TRBJ2-1	TRBD2	14	.	CAWSVDRAGGRQFF	TGTGCCTGGAGTGTTGACCGCGCGGGGGGGCGTCAGTTCTTC
TRBV28	TRBJ1-2	.	13	.	CASSVAGFLGYTF	TGTGCCAGCAGTGTGGCAGGTTTCCTTGGCTACACCTTC
TRBV9	TRBJ1-6	.	13	.	CASSGQGYSPLHF	TGTGCCAGCAGCGGTCAGGGATATTCACCCCTCCACTTT
TRBV6-2/TRBV6-3	TRBJ1-1	.	16	.	CASSYSPRAGDTEAFF	TGTGCCAGCAGTTACTCCCCCAGGGCCGGAGACACTGAAGCTTTCTTT
TRBV2	TRBJ1-1	.	14	.	CASILQDMNTEAFF	TGTGCCAGCATTCTACAGGATATGAACACTGAAGCTTTCTTT
TRBV7-2	TRBJ2-7	TRBD2	14	.	CASSWTGGPYEQYF	TGTGCCAGCAGTTGGACGGGGGGACCCTACGAGCAGTACTTC
TRBV9	TRBJ2-3	.	15	.	CASSVGGLSANAQYF	TGTGCCAGCAGCGTAGGAGGACTGAGTGCAAACGCGCAGTATTTT
TRBV2	TRBJ1-4	.	14	.	CASSGSGGNEKLFF	TGTGCCAGCAGTGGTTCGGGGGGAAATGAAAAACTGTTTTTT
TRBV5-5	TRBJ1-1	.	14	once	CASSLSGGSTEAFF	TGTGCCAGCAGCTTGTCCGGGGGGTCCACTGAAGCTTTCTTT
TRBV2	TRBJ2-7	TRBD1	15	many	CASSLTGGASHEQYF	TGTGCCAGCAGTCTGACAGGGGGCGCTTCTCACGAGCAGTACTTC
TRBV12-3/TRBV12-4	TRBJ2-7	.	13	few	CASSSYPFEEQYF	TGTGCCAGCAGTTCCTACCCCTTCGAGGAGCAGTACTTC
TRBV9	TRBJ2-7	TRBD2	17	.	CASSVGGSGGFTYEQYF	TGTGCCAGCAGCGTAGGGGGTAGCGGGGGTTTTACCTACGAGCAGTACTTC
TRBV9	TRBJ2-2	.	17	.	CASSVVTGGWNTGELFF	TGTGCCAGCAGCGTCGTAACAGGCGGTTGGAACACCGGGGAGCTGTTTTTT
TRBV5-5	TRBJ2-1	.	18	.	CASSLRGQGERGRNEQFF	TGTGCCAGCAGCTTGAGGGGACAGGGAGAGCGGGGGCGCAATGAGCAGTTCTTC
TRBV5-1	TRBJ1-1	.	15	.	CASSSRQVGYTEAFF	TGCGCCAGCAGCTCCAGACAGGTGGGGTACACTGAAGCTTTCTTT
TRBV20-1	TRBJ2-5	.	13	.	CSASQGTQETQYF	TGCAGTGCTAGTCAGGGCACCCAAGAGACCCAGTACTTC
TRBV19	TRBJ2-3	.	15	once	CASSSRGSITDTQYF	TGTGCCAGTAGTTCTCGGGGGTCCATCACAGATACGCAGTATTTT